This entry describes one T cell receptor beta chain. Its antigen is not known. The source of the sample is a study of monozygotic twins with inflammatory bowel disease. Study-wide findings and caveats: Healthy co-twins had higher TCRbeta inverse Simpson diversity than their IBD twins.

TCRdb re-called the 5' RACE reads, yielding one record per CDR3 amino acid sequence without DNA. The listing records about 210,000 distinct CDR3 sequences. The germline CDR1 and CDR2 sequences are DFQATT and SNEGSKA (reference sequence). The CDR3 is 17 residues long. No sorting of T cells preceded isolation of total RNA from whole blood. This chain links TRBV20-1 with TRBJ2-1; no DNA is available, so the TRBD2 call from TCRdb remains unchecked. The sequence came from a human donor with ulcerative colitis or Crohn's disease, or a healthy co-twin of an affected twin (not recorded which). Sequencing input: blood. The CDR3 spells CSARRPWLAGDDNEQFF.